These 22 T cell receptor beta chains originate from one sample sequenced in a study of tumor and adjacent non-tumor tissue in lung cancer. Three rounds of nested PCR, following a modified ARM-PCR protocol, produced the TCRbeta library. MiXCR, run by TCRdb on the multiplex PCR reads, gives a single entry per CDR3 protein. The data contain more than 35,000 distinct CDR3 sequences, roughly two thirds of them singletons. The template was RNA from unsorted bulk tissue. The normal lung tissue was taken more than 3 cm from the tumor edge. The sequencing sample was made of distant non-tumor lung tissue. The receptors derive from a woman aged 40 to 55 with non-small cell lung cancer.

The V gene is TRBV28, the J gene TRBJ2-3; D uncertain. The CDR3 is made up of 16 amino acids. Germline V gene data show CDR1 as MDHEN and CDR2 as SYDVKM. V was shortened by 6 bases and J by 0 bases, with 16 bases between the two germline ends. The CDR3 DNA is TGTGCCAGCAGACGACATTGGGTACCTAGCACAGATACGCAGTATTTT. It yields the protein CASRRHWVPSTDTQYF.

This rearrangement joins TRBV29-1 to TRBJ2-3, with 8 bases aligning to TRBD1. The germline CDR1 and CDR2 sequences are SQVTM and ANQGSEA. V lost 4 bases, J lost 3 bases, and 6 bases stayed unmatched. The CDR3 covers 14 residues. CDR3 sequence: CSVVGTGDTDTQYF. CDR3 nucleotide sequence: TGCAGCGTTGTCGGGACAGGAGATACAGATACGCAGTATTTT.

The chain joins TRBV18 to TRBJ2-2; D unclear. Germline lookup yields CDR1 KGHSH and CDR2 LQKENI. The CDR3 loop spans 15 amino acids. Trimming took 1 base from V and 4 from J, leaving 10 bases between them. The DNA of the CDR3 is TGTGCCAGCTCACCACGAGGAATGGGCACCGGGGAGCTGTTTTTT. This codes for CASSPRGMGTGELFF.

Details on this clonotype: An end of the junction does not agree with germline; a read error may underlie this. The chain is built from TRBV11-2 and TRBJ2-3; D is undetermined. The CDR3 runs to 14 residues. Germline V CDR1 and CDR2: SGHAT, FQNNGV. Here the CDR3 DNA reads TGTGTCAGCATCCCTCTAAGCGCGGCATATACGCAGTATTTT. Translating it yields CVSIPLSAAYTQYF.

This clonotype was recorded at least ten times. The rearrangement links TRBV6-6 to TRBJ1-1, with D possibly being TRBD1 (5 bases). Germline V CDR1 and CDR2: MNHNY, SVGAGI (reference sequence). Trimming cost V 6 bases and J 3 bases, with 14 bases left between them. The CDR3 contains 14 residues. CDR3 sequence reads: CASRGTQPDTEAFF. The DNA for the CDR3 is TGTGCCAGCAGGGGGACTCAGCCGGACACTGAAGCTTTCTTT.

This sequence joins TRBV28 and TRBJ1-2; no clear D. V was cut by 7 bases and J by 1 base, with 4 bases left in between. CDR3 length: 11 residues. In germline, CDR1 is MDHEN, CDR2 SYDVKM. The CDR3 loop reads CASKHNYGYTF. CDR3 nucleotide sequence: TGTGCCAGCAAACATAACTATGGCTACACCTTC.

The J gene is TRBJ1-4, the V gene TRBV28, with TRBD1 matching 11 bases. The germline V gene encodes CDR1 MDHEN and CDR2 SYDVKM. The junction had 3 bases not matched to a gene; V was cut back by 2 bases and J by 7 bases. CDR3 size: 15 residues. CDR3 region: CASSLGQGASEKLFF. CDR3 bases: TGTGCCAGCAGTTTAGGACAGGGGGCAAGTGAAAAACTGTTTTTT.

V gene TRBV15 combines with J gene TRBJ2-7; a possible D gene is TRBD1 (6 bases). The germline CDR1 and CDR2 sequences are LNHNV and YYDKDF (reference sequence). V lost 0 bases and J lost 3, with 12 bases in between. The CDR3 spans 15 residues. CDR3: CATSREGASSYEQYF. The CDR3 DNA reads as TGTGCCACCAGCAGAGAGGGGGCTTCGAGCTACGAGCAGTACTTC.

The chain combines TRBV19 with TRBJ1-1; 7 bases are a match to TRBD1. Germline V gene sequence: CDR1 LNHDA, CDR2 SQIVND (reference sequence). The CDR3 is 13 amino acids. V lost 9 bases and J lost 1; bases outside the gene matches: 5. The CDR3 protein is CASRGMRNTEAFF. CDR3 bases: TGTGCCAGCAGGGGGATGAGGAACACTGAAGCTTTCTTT.

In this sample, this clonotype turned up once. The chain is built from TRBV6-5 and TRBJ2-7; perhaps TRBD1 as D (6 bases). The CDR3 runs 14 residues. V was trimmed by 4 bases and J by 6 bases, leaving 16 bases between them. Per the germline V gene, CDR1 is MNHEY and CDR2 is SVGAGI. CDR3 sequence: CASSSLDSGGEQYF. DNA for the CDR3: TGTGCCAGCAGTTCCCTGGACAGTGGCGGCGAGCAGTACTTC.

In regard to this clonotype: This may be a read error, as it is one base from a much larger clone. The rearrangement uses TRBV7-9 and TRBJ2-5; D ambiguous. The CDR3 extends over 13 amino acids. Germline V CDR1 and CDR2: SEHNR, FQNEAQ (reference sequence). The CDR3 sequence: CASSQSRLETQHF. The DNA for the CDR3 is TGTGCCAGCAGCCAAAGTCGTCTGGAGACCCAGCACTTC.

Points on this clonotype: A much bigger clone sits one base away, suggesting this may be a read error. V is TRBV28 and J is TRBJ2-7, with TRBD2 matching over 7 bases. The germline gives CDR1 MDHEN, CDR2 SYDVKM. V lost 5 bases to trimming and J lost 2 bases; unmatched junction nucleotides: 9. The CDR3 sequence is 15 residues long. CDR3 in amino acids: CASSPDGTNTYEQYF. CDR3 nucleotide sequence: TGTGCCAGCAGTCCGGATGGGACTAACACCTACGAGCAGTACTTC.

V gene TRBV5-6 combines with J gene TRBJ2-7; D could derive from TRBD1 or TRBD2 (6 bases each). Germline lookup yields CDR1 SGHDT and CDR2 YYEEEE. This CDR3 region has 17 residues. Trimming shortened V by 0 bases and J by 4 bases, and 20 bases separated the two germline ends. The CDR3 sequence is CASSLVEWGASTYEQYF. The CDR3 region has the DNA TGTGCCAGCAGCTTGGTGGAGTGGGGGGCCTCTACATACGAGCAGTACTTC. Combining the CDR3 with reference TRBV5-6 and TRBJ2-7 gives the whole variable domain DAGVTQSPTHLIKTRGQQVTLRCSPKSGHDTVSWYQQALGQGPQFIFQYYEEEERQRGNFPDRFSGHQFPNYSSELNVNALLLGDSALYLCASSLVEWGASTYEQYFGPGTRLTVT.

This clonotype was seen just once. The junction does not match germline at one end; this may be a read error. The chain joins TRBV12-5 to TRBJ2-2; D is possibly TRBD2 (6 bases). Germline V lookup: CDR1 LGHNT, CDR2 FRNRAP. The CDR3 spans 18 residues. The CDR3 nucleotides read TGTACTAGTGGTTTGGTAGTCTGGGGGGAAAAGAACACCGGGGAGCTGCTTTTT. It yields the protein CTSGLVVWGEKNTGELLF. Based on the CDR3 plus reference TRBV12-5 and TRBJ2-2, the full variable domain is DARVTQTPRHKVTEMGQEVTMRCQPILGHNTVFWYRQTMMQGLELLAYFRNRAPLDDSGMPKDRFSAEMPDATLATLKIQPSEPRDSAVYFCTSGLVVWGEKNTGELLFGEGSRLTVL.

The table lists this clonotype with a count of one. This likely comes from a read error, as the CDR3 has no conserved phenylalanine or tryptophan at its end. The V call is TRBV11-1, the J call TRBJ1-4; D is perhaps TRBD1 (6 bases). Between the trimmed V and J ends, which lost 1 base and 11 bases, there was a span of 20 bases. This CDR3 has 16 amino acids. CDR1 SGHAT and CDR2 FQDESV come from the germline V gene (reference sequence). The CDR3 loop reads CASSLDYETGTGKLFV. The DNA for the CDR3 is TGTGCCAGCAGCTTAGACTACGAGACAGGAACCGGGAAACTGTTTGTT.

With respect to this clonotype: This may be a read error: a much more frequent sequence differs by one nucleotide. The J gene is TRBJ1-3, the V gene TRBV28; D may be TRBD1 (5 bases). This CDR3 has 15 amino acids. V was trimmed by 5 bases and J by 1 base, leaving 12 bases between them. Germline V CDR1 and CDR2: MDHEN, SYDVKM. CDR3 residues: CASSPLGTSGNTIYF. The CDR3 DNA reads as TGTGCCAGCAGTCCCTTGGGGACTTCTGGAAACACCATATATTTT.

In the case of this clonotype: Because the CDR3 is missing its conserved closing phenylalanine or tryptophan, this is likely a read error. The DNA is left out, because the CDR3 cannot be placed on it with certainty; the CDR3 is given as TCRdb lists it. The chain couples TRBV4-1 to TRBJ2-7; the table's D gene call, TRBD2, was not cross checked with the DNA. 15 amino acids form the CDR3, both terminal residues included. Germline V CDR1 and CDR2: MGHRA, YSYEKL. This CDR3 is CASSPNFGGVYEKYS.

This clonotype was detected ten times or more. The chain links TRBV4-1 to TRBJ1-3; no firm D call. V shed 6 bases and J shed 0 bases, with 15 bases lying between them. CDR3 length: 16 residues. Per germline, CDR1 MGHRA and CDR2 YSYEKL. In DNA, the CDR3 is TGCGCCAGCAGTCCTTCCCTACAAGCCTCTGGAAACACCATATATTTT. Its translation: CASSPSLQASGNTIYF.

Here the CDR3 DNA reads TGTACCCGCAGTGAAGCGTCTAGCGGGAGGAATACGCAGTATTTT. Encoded protein: CTRSEASSGRNTQYF. The V and J genes are TRBV2 and TRBJ2-3; 11 bases map to TRBD2. There are 15 residues in the CDR3. Germline V CDR1 and CDR2: SNHLY, FYNNEI.

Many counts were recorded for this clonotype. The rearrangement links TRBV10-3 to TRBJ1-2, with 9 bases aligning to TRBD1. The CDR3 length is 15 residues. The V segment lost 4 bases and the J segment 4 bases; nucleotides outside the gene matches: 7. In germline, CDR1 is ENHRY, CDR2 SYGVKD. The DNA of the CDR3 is TGTGCCATCAGTGCGGGACAGGGTAGTTCCTATGGCTACACCTTC. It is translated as CAISAGQGSSYGYTF.

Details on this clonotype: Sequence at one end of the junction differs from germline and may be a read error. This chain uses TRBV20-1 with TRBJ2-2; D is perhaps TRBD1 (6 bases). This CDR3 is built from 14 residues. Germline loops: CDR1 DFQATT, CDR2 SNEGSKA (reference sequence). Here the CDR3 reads CSTPPGHDTGELFF. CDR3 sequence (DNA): TGCAGTACTCCGCCGGGACATGACACCGGGGAGCTATTTTTT.

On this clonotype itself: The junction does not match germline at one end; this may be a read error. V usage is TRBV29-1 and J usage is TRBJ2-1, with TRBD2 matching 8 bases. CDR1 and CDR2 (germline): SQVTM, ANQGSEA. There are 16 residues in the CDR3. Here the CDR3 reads CSIAGPGGPYSNERFF. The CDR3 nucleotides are TGCAGCATTGCTGGGCCGGGAGGGCCGTACAGCAATGAGCGGTTCTTC.